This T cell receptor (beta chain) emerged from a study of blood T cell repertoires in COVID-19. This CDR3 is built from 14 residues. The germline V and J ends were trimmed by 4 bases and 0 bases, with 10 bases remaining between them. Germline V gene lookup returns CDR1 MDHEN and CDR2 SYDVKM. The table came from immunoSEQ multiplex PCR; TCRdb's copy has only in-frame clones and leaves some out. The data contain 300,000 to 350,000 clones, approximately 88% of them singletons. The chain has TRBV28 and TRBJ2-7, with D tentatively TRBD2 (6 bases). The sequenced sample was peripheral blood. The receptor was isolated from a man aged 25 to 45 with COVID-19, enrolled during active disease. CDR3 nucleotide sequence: TGTGCCAGCAGTTCCTTGGACTACTCCTACGAGCAGTACTTC. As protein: CASSSLDYSYEQYF.